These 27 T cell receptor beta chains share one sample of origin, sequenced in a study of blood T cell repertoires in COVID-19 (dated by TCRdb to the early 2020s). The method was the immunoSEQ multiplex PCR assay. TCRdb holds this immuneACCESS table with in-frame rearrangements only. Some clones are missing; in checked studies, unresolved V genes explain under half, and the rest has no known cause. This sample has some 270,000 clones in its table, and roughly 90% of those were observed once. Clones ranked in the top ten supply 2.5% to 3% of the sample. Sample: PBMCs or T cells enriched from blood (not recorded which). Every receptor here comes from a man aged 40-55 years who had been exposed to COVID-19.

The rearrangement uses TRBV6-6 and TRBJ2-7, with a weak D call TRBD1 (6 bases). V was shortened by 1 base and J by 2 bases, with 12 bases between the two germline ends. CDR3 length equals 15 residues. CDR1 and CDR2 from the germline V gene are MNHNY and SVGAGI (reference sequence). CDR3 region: CASSYWTDHTYEQYF. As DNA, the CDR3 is TGTGCCAGCAGTTACTGGACAGACCACACCTACGAGCAGTACTTC.

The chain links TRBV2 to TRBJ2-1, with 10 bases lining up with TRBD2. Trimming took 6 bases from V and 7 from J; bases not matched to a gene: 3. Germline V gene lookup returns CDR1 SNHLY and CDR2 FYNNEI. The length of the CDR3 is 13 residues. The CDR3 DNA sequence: TGTGCCAGCAGACTAGCGGGGTTTAATGAGCAGTTCTTC. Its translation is CASRLAGFNEQFF. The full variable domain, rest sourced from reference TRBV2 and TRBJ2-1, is EPEVTQTPSHQVTQMGQEVILRCVPISNHLYFYWYRQILGQKVEFLVSFYNNEISEKSEIFDDQFSVERPDGSNFTLKIRSTKLEDSAMYFCASRLAGFNEQFFGPGTRLTVL.

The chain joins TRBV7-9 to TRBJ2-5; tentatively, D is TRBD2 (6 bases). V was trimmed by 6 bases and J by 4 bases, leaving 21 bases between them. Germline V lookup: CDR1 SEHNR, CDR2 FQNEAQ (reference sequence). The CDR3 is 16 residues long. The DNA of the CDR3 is TGTGCCAGCAGTTCCGAGGCGGGGTCCGCGAGAGAGACCCAGTACTTC. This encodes CASSSEAGSARETQYF.

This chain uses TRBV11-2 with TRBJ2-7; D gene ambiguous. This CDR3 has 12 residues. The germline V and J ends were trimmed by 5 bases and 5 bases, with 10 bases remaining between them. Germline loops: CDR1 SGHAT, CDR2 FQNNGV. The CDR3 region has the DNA TGTGCCAGCAGCAAGACCAGGCACGAGCAGTACTTC. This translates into CASSKTRHEQYF.

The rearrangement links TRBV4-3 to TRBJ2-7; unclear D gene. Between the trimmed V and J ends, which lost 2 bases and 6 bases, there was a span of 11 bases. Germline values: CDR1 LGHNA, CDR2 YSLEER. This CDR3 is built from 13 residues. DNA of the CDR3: TGCGCCAGCAGCCAAATCCAGGCGAGCGAGCAGTACTTC. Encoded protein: CASSQIQASEQYF.

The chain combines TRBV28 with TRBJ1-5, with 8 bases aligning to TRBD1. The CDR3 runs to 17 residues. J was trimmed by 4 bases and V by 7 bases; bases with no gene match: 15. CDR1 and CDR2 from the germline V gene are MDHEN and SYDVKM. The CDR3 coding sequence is TGTGCCAGCACTCCATGGGAGCTCAGGACAGGGAATCAGCCCCAGCATTTT. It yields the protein CASTPWELRTGNQPQHF.

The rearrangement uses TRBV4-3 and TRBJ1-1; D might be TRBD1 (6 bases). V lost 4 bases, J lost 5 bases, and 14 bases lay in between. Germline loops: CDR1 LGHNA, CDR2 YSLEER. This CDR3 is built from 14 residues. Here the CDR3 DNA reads TGCGCCAGCAGCCTACAACAGGGAGGGACTGAAGCTTTCTTT. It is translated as CASSLQQGGTEAFF.

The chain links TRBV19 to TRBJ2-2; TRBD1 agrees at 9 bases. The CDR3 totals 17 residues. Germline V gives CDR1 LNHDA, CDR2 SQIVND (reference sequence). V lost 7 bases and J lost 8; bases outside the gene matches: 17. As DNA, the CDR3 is TGTGCCAGTATTGGACAGGGACAGGGAATCCAGAGGGGGGAGCTGTTTTTT. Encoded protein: CASIGQGQGIQRGELFF.

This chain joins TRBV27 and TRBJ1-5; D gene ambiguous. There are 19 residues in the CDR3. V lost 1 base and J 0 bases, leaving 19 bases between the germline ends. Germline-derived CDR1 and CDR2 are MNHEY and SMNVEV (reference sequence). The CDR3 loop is CASSLFGNVAGYSNQPQHF. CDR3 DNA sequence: TGTGCCAGCAGTTTATTCGGTAATGTGGCGGGTTATAGCAATCAGCCCCAGCATTTT.

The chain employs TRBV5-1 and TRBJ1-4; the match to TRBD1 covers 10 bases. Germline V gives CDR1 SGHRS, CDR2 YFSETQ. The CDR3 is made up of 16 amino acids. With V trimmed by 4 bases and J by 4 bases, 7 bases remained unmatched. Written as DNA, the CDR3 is TGCGCCAGCAGCCTAGGAGGGACAGGGGTTAATGAAAAACTGTTTTTT. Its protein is CASSLGGTGVNEKLFF.

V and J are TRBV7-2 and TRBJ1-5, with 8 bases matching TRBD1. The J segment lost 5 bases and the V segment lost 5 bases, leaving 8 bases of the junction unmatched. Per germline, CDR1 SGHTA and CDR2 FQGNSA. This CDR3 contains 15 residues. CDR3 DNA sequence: TGTGCCAGCAGCCCTGGATGGACAGGGTATCAGCCCCAGCATTTT. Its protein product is CASSPGWTGYQPQHF.

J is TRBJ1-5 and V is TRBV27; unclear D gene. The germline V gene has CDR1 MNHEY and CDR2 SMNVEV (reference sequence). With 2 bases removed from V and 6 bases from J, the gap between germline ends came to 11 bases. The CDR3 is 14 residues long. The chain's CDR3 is CASSLRGSTQPQHF. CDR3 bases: TGTGCCAGCAGTTTACGTGGTTCTACTCAGCCCCAGCATTTT.

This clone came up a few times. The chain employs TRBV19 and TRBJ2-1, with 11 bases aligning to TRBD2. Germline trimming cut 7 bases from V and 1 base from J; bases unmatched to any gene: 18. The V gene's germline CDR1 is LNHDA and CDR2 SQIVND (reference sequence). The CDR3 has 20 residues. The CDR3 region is CASIWRLAGMRLRSYNEQFF. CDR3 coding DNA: TGTGCCAGTATATGGCGACTAGCGGGAATGAGGTTGAGGTCCTACAATGAGCAGTTCTTC.

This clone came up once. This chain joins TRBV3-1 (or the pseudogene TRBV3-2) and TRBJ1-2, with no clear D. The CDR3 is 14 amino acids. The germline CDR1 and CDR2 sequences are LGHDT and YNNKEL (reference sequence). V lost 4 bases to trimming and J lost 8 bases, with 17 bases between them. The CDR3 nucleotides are TGTGCCAGCAGCCGACGGGATCTAGTTTTCGGCTACACCTTC. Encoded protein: CASSRRDLVFGYTF.

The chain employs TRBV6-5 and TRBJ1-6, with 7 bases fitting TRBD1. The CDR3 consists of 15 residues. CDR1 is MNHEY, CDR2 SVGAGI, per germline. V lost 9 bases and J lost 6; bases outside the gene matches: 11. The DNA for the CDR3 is TGTGCCAGTTTACAGGGGCCACTCAGTAATTCACCCCTCCACTTT. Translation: CASLQGPLSNSPLHF.

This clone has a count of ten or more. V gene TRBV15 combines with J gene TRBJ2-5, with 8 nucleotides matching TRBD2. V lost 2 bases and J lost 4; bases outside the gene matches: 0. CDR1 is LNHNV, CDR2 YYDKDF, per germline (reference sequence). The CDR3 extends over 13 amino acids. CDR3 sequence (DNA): TGTGCCACCAGCAGACTAGCGGGAGAGACCCAGTACTTC. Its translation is CATSRLAGETQYF.

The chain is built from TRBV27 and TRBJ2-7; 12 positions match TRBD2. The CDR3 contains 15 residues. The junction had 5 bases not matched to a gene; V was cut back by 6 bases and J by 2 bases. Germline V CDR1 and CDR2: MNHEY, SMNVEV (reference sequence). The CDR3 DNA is TGTGCCAGCAGAAAGACTAGCGGGAGTACCTACGAGCAGTACTTC. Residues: CASRKTSGSTYEQYF.

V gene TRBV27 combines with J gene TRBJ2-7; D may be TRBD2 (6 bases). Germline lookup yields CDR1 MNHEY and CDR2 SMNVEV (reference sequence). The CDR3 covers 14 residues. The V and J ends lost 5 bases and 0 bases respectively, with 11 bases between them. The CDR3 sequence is CASSPGGISYEQYF. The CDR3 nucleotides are TGTGCCAGCAGTCCCGGGGGTATCTCCTACGAGCAGTACTTC.

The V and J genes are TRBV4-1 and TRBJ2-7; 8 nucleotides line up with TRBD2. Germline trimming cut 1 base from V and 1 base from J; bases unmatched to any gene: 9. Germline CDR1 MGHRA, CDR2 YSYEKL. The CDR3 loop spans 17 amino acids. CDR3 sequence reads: CASSQGVVVAGSYEQYF. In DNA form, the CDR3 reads TGCGCCAGCAGCCAAGGGGTCGTGGTAGCGGGATCCTACGAGCAGTACTTC.

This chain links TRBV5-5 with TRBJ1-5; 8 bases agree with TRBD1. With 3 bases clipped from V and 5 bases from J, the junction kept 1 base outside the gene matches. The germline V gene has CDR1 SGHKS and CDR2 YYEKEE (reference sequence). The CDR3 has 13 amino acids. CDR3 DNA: TGTGCCAGCAGCTCGGACAGGGATCAGCCCCAGCATTTT. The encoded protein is CASSSDRDQPQHF.

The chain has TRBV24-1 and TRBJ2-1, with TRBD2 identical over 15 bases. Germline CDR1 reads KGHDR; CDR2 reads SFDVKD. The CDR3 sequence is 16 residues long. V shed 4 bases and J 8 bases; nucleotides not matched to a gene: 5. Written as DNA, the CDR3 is TGTGCCACCAGTGACCGGACTAGCGGGAGGGAGGATGAGCAGTTCTTC. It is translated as CATSDRTSGREDEQFF.

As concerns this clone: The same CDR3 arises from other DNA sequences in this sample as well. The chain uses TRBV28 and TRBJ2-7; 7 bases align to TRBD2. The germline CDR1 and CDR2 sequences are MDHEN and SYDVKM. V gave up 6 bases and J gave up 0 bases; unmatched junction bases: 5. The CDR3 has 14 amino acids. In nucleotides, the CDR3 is TGTGCCAGCAGCCTGGGGGGGGGCTCCTACGAGCAGTACTTC. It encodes CASSLGGGSYEQYF.

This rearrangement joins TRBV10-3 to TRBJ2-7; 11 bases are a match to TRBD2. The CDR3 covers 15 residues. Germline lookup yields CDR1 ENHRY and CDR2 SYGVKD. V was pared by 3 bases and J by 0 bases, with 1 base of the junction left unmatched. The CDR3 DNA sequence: TGTGCCATCAGTGAAGGGACTAGCGGCTCCTACGAGCAGTACTTC. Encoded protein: CAISEGTSGSYEQYF.

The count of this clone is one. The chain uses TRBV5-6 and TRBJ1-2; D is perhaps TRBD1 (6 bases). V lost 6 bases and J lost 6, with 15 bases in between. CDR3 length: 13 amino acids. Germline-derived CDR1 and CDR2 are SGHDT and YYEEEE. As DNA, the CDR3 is TGTGCCAGCATCCCCAAAGGACAGAATGGCTACACCTTC. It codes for CASIPKGQNGYTF.

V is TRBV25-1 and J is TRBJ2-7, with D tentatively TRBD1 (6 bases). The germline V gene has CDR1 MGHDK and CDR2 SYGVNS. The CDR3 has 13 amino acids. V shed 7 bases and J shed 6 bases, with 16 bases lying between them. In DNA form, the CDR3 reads TGTGCCAGCAACTGGGCAGGGGCCTCCGAGCAGTACTTC. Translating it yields CASNWAGASEQYF.

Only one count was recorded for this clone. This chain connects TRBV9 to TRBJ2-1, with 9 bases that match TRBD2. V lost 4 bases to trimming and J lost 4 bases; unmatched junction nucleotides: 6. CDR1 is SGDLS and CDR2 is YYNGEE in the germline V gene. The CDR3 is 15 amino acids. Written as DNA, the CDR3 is TGTGCCAGCAGCTTTCGGACTAGCGCGTACAATGAGCAGTTCTTC. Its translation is CASSFRTSAYNEQFF.

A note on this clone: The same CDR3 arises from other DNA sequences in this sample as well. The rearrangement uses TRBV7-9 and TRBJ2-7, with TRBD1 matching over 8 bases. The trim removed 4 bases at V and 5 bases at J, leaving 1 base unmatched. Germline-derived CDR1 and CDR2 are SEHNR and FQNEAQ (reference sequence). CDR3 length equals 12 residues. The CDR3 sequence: CASSSGGDEQYF. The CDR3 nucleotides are TGTGCCAGCAGCTCAGGGGGCGACGAGCAGTACTTC.